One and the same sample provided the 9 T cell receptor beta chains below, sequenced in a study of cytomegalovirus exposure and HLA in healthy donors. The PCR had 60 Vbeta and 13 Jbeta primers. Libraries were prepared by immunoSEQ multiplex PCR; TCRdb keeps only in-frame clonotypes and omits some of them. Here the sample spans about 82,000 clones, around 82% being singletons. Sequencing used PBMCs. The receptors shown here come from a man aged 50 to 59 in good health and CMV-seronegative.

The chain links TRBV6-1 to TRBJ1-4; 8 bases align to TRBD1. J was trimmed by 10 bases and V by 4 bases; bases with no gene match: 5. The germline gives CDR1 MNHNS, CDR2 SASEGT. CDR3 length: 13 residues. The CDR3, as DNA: TGTGCCAGCAGTGCAGGGGGCGTCGGAAAACTGTTTTTT. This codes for CASSAGGVGKLFF.

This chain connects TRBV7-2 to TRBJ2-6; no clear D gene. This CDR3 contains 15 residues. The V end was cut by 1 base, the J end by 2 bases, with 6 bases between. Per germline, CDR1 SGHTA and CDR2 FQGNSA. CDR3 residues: CASSLELAGANVLTF. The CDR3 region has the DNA TGTGCCAGCAGCTTAGAATTAGCTGGGGCCAACGTCCTGACTTTC.

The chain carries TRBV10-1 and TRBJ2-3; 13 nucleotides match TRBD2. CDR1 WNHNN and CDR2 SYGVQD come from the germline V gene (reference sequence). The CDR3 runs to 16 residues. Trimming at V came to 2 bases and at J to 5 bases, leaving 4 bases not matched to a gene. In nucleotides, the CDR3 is TGCGCCAGCAGTGAGAACCGACTAGCGGGGGGAGATACGCAGTATTTT. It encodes CASSENRLAGGDTQYF.

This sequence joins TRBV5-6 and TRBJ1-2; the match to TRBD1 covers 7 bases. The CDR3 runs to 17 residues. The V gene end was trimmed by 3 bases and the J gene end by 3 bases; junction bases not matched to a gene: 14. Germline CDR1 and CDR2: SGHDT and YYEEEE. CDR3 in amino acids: CASSSSLQGKKDYGYTF. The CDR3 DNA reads TGTGCCAGCAGCTCATCCTTACAGGGGAAAAAGGACTATGGCTACACCTTC.

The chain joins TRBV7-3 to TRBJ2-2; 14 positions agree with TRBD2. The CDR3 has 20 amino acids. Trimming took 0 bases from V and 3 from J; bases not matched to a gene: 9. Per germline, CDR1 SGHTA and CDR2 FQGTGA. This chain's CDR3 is CASSLTGRTSGGPDTGELFF. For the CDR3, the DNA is TGTGCCAGCAGCTTAACCGGTCGGACTAGCGGGGGGCCCGACACCGGGGAGCTGTTTTTT.

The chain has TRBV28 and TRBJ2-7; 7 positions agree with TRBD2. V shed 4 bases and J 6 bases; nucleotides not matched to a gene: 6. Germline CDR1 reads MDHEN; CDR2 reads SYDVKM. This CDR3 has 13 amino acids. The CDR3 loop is CASSSGGGSEQYF. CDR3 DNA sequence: TGTGCCAGCAGTTCGGGAGGTGGGAGCGAGCAGTACTTC.

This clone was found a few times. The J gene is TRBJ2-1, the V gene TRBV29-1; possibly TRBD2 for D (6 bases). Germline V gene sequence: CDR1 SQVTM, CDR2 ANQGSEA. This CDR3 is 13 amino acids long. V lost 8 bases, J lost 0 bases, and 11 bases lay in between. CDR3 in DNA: TGCAGCCACGGGGGTCTCTCCTACAATGAGCAGTTCTTC. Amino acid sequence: CSHGGLSYNEQFF.

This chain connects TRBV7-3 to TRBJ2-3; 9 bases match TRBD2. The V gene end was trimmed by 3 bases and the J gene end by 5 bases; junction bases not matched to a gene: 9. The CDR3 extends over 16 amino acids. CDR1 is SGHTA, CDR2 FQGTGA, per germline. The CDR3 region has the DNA TGTGCCAGCAGCTTCCAAGGGCGGGGGGGCGTAGATACGCAGTATTTT. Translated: CASSFQGRGGVDTQYF.

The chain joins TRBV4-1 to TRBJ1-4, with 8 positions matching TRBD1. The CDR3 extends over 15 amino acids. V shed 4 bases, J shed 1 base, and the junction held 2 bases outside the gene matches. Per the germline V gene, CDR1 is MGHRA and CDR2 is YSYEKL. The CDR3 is CASSRTGLTNEKLFF. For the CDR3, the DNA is TGCGCCAGCAGCCGGACAGGGCTAACTAATGAAAAACTGTTTTTT.